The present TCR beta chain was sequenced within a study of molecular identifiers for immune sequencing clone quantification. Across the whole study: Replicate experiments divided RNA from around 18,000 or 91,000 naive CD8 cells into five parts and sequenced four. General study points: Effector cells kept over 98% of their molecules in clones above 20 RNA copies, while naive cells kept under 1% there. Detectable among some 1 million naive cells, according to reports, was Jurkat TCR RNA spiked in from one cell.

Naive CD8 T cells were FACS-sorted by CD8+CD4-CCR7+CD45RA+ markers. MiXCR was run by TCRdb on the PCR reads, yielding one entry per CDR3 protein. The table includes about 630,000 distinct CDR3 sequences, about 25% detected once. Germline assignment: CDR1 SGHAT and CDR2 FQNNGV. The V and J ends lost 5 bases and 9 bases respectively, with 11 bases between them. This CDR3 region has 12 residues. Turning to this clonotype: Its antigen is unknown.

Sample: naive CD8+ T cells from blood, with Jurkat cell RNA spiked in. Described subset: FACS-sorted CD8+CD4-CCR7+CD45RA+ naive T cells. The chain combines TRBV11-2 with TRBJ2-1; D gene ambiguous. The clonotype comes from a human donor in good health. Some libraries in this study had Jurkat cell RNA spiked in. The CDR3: CASSLDGFEQFF. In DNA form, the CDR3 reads TGTGCCAGCAGCCTTGATGGGTTTGAGCAGTTCTTC.